Following are 13 T cell receptor beta chains from one sample sequenced in a study of shared clonotypes between healthy human individuals. Generated by immunoSEQ multiplex PCR, the TCRdb table keeps only in-frame clones and is missing some. The table includes more than 2 million clones, just under 95% detected once. CD8 cells classed as naive were CD45RO-negative and positively selected for CCR7, excluding terminally differentiated effector memory CD45RA+ cells. Sequencing was done on a sample of naive CD8+ T cells sorted from blood. All receptors come from a man younger than 30 in good health.

This chain connects TRBV27 to TRBJ2-7; weak D call: TRBD1 (5 bases). Germline lookup yields CDR1 MNHEY and CDR2 SMNVEV (reference sequence). This CDR3 has 14 amino acids. Trimming shortened V by 4 bases and J by 4 bases, and 14 bases separated the two germline ends. The CDR3 DNA sequence: TGTGCCAGCAGTTCAACAGGTCGCCAGTACGAGCAGTACTTC. It encodes CASSSTGRQYEQYF.

The V call is TRBV4-1, the J call TRBJ2-5, with 10 bases fitting TRBD2. The DNA end lines up better with TRBJ2-7; the J call may be wrong. The CDR3 contains 17 residues. The germline gives CDR1 MGHRA, CDR2 YSYEKL. The chain's CDR3 is CASSLRPPGTSAYEQYF. For the CDR3, the DNA is TGCGCCAGCAGCCTGCGTCCACCGGGGACTAGCGCGTACGAGCAGTACTTC.

This clone was seen just once. This CDR3 is also generated by other DNA sequences in the sample. The rearrangement joins TRBV30 to TRBJ2-3; D is possibly TRBD1 (5 bases). The V gene's germline CDR1 is GTSNPN and CDR2 SVGIG (reference sequence). V shed 0 bases and J shed 1 base, with 8 bases lying between them. The CDR3 runs to 14 residues. The CDR3 here is CAWSVGAGTDTQYF. The CDR3 bases are TGTGCCTGGAGTGTAGGGGCTGGCACAGATACGCAGTATTTT. The full variable domain, completed using reference TRBV30 and TRBJ2-3, is SQTIHQWPATLVQPVGSPLSLECTVEGTSNPNLYWYRQAAGRGLQLLFYSVGIGQISSEVPQNLSASRPQDRQFILSSKKLLLSDSGFYLCAWSVGAGTDTQYFGPGTRLTVL.

The chain links TRBV4-2 to TRBJ1-1, with unresolved D. Trimming removed 0 bases at V and 5 bases at J, with 10 bases between. The CDR3 extends over 14 amino acids. Per germline, CDR1 LGHNA and CDR2 YNFKEQ. CDR3 DNA sequence: TGTGCCAGCAGCCAAGAGGGAGGGCTGACTGAAGCTTTCTTT. Amino acid sequence: CASSQEGGLTEAFF.

V and J are TRBV14 and TRBJ1-2, with D tentatively TRBD1 (6 bases). This CDR3 region has 15 residues. Trimming removed 0 bases at V and 2 bases at J, with 10 bases between. Looked up from germline, CDR1 is SGHDN and CDR2 is FVKESK. The CDR3 loop reads CASSQEWGPNYGYTF. The CDR3 nucleotides read TGTGCCAGCAGCCAAGAATGGGGGCCCAACTATGGCTACACCTTC.

The genes are TRBV6-1 and TRBJ1-4; the D is unclear. This CDR3 region has 16 residues. The ends were cut back, 2 bases at V and 8 bases at J, with 18 bases in the middle. In germline, CDR1 is MNHNS, CDR2 SASEGT. The CDR3 sequence is CASSEMRELGWEKLFF. The CDR3, as DNA: TGTGCCAGCAGTGAAATGAGGGAACTCGGGTGGGAAAAACTGTTTTTT.

J is TRBJ1-1 and V is TRBV7-9, with 10 positions matching TRBD1. CDR1 is SEHNR, CDR2 FQNEAQ, per germline (reference sequence). The CDR3 is made up of 16 amino acids. V gave up 5 bases and J gave up 3 bases; unmatched junction bases: 9. The CDR3 nucleotides are TGTGCCAGCAGCCCTCGGGACAGGGGTTTAGACACTGAAGCTTTCTTT. The encoded protein is CASSPRDRGLDTEAFF.

This chain uses TRBV10-3 with TRBJ2-3; possibly TRBD1 or TRBD2 for D (7 bases each). This CDR3 has 16 residues. Germline loops: CDR1 ENHRY, CDR2 SYGVKD. V was clipped by 3 bases and J by 6 bases, with 19 bases between them. CDR3 region: CAISEGGGGISDTQYF. CDR3 DNA: TGTGCCATCAGTGAAGGGGGCGGGGGCATATCGGATACGCAGTATTTT.

Details on this clone: This CDR3 is also generated by other DNA sequences in the sample. The chain links TRBV5-1 to TRBJ2-7; the D is unclear. CDR3 size: 13 residues. Germline CDR1 and CDR2: SGHRS and YFSETQ. V lost 2 bases to trimming and J lost 2 bases, with 8 bases between them. The CDR3, as DNA: TGCGCCAGCAGCTTAGTGGGAACCTACGAGCAGTACTTC. Translation gives CASSLVGTYEQYF.

Turning to this clone: Additional DNA sequences in this sample encode the identical CDR3. This chain joins TRBV29-1 and TRBJ1-2; D remains unclear. V was shortened by 3 bases and J by 0 bases, with 8 bases between the two germline ends. Germline loops: CDR1 SQVTM, CDR2 ANQGSEA. This CDR3 has 13 amino acids. The CDR3, as DNA: TGCAGCGTTGACCCAGCAGCTAACTATGGCTACACCTTC. It yields the protein CSVDPAANYGYTF. Full variable domain (remainder filled in from reference TRBV29-1 and TRBJ1-2): SAVISQKPSRDICQRGTSLTIQCQVDSQVTMMFWYRQQPGQSLTLIATANQGSEATYESGFVIDKFPISRPNLTFSTLTVSNMSPEDSSIYLCSVDPAANYGYTFGSGTRLTVV.

V and J are TRBV27 and TRBJ2-3; D is uncertain. V was pared by 4 bases and J by 3 bases, with 8 bases between. CDR3 length equals 13 residues. Germline values: CDR1 MNHEY, CDR2 SMNVEV (reference sequence). In DNA, the CDR3 is TGTGCCAGCAGTTGGAGTGATACAGATACGCAGTATTTT. As protein: CASSWSDTDTQYF.

The CDR3 protein is CASSQNRGGNYGYTF. For the CDR3, the DNA is TGCGCCAGCAGCCAGAACAGGGGGGGGAACTATGGCTACACCTTC. The J gene is TRBJ1-2, the V gene TRBV4-1, with TRBD1 identical over 8 bases. CDR1 is MGHRA, CDR2 YSYEKL, per germline. V was clipped by 3 bases and J by 2 bases; unmatched bases: 5. The length of the CDR3 is 15 residues.

The J gene is TRBJ2-7, the V gene TRBV10-3, with TRBD1 matching 12 bases. The germline V gene has CDR1 ENHRY and CDR2 SYGVKD. This CDR3 has 14 amino acids. Trimming removed 8 bases from V and 2 bases from J; junction bases left unmatched: 4. CDR3 protein: CAIGDRGLTYEQYF. The CDR3 DNA is TGTGCCATCGGGGACAGGGGGCTAACCTACGAGCAGTACTTC.